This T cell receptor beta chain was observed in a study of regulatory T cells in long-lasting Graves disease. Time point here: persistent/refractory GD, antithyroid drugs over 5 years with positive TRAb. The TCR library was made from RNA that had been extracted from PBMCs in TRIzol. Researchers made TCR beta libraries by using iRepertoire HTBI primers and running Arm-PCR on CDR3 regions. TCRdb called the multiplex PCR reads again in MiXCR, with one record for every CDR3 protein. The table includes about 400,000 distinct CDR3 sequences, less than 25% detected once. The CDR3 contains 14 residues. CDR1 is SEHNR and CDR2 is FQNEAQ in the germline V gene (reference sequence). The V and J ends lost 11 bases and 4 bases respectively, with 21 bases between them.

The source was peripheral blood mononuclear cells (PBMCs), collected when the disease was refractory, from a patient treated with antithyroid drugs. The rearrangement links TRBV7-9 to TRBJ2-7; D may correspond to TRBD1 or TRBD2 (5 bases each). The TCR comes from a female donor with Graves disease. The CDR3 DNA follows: TGTGCCTCGGAGAGGGGCAAGGGAAATTACGAGCAGTACTTC. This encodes CASERGKGNYEQYF. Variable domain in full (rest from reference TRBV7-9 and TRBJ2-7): DTGVSQNPRHKITKRGQNVTFRCDPISEHNRLYWYRQTLGQGPEFLTYFQNEAQLEKSRLLSDRFSAERPKGSFSTLEIQRTEQGDSAMYLCASERGKGNYEQYFGPGTRLTVT.